The 10 T cell receptor beta chains in this list originate from one sample, sequenced in a study of neurological immune-mediated disorders. TCRdb ran MiXCR on the 5' RACE reads and lists one entry per CDR3 protein. This table has about 24,000 distinct CDR3 sequences, approximately 7% appearing once. The specimen was PBMCs. These receptors originate from a woman between 40 and 50 years old in good health.

Many counts were recorded for this clonotype. The rearrangement links TRBV25-1 to TRBJ2-1; D not certain. The CDR3 is made up of 14 amino acids. Germline CDR1 MGHDK, CDR2 SYGVNS. The V and J ends lost 8 bases and 3 bases respectively, with 14 bases between them. CDR3 region: CASLDSGVYNEQFF. The CDR3 DNA is TGTGCCAGCTTAGACTCTGGGGTCTACAATGAGCAGTTCTTC.

In this sample, this clonotype turned up many times. The rearrangement joins TRBV5-1 to TRBJ2-7; D is unresolved. The CDR3 covers 15 residues. Germline V gene data show CDR1 as SGHRS and CDR2 as YFSETQ. V lost 2 bases to trimming and J lost 0 bases, with 12 bases between them. The CDR3 spells CASSLARGSSYEQYF. CDR3 sequence (DNA): TGCGCCAGCAGCTTAGCCCGCGGATCCTCCTACGAGCAGTACTTC.

This clonotype came up many times. The chain couples TRBV6-2 or TRBV6-3 to TRBJ2-7; 8 bases align to TRBD2. The CDR3 runs 15 residues. Germline CDR1 is MNHEY and CDR2 is SVGEGT. Trimming removed 4 bases from V and 1 base from J; junction bases left unmatched: 6. The CDR3 DNA is TGTGCCAGCAGTTTGCTTGGCGGGAGGTCCTACGAGCAGTACTTC. Encoded protein: CASSLLGGRSYEQYF.

This clonotype came up many times. The J gene is TRBJ2-3, the V gene TRBV20-1; TRBD2 agrees at 7 bases. Germline loops: CDR1 DFQATT, CDR2 SNEGSKA (reference sequence). The J segment lost 2 bases and the V segment lost 6 bases, leaving 11 bases of the junction unmatched. This CDR3 region has 15 residues. CDR3 loop: CSAPRLADNTDTQYF. The CDR3 bases are TGCAGTGCGCCCCGACTAGCAGATAACACAGATACGCAGTATTTT.

This clonotype was detected ten times or more. The chain is built from TRBV4-1 and TRBJ2-7; D possibly matches TRBD1 or TRBD2 (5 bases each). Germline-derived CDR1 and CDR2 are MGHRA and YSYEKL. This CDR3 is built from 17 residues. V was pared by 1 base and J by 4 bases, with 20 bases between. In DNA, the CDR3 is TGCGCCAGCAGCCAAGGTCTTTTGGCAGGGACGGGTTACGAGCAGTACTTC. This encodes CASSQGLLAGTGYEQYF.

This clonotype has ten or more counts. The V call is TRBV3-1, the J call TRBJ1-1; a weak D match, TRBD1 (6 bases). The germline gives CDR1 LGHDT, CDR2 YNNKEL (reference sequence). V lost 8 bases and J lost 4, with 17 bases in between. This CDR3 has 14 residues. CDR3 bases: TGTGCCAGCCGGCGGGGGGCGGGCGGCACTGAAGCTTTCTTT. It is translated as CASRRGAGGTEAFF.

This clonotype appeared many times. The chain has TRBV5-1 and TRBJ2-2, with 7 bases aligning to TRBD2. CDR1 and CDR2 from the germline V gene are SGHRS and YFSETQ. The CDR3 runs 15 residues. V was clipped by 4 bases and J by 2 bases; unmatched bases: 5. In nucleotides, the CDR3 is TGCGCCAGCAGCCTGTTAGCGGGTAACACCGGGGAGCTGTTTTTT. Amino acids: CASSLLAGNTGELFF.

Written as DNA, the CDR3 is TGTGCCAGCACCTCTGGAGGGTCTTACGAGCAGTACTTC. Residues: CASTSGGSYEQYF. The chain uses TRBV7-8 and TRBJ2-7, with D perhaps matching TRBD2 (6 bases). Germline V CDR1 and CDR2: SGHVS, FQNEAQ. V was cut by 7 bases and J by 4 bases, with 14 bases left in between. The CDR3 loop spans 13 amino acids.

This clonotype showed up many times. This chain uses TRBV7-8 with TRBJ2-7, with TRBD2 matching 7 bases. J gave up 2 bases and V 1 base, and 11 bases lay outside the gene matches. This CDR3 contains 17 residues. Germline CDR1 reads SGHVS; CDR2 reads FQNEAQ. The chain's CDR3 is CASSLGFSGMGAYEQYF. The CDR3 DNA follows: TGTGCCAGCAGCTTAGGGTTCAGCGGGATGGGTGCCTACGAGCAGTACTTC.

This clonotype has a handful of counts. The chain recombines TRBV7-3 with TRBJ2-7; D perhaps matches TRBD2 (5 bases). V was shortened by 6 bases and J by 5 bases, with 17 bases between the two germline ends. CDR3 length: 14 residues. Germline V CDR1 and CDR2: SGHTA, FQGTGA. The CDR3 DNA reads as TGTGCCAGCAGTCAAGACGTAGGGAGAGACGAGCAGTACTTC. Translation: CASSQDVGRDEQYF.